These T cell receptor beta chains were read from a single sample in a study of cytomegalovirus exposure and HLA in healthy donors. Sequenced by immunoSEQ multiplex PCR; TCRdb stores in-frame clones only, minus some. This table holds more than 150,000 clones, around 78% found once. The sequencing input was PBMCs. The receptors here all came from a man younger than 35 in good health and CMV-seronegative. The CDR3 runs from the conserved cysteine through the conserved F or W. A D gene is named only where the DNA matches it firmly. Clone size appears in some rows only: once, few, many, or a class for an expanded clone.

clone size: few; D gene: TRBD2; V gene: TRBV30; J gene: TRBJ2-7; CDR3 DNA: TGTGCCTGGGGGAGGGGTCTCCCCTACGAGCAGTACTTC; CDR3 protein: CAWGRGLPYEQYF
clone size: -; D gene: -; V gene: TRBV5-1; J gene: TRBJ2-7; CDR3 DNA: TGCGCCAGCAGCCCATACGACACCGTCTCCTACGAGCAGTACTTC; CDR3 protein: CASSPYDTVSYEQYF
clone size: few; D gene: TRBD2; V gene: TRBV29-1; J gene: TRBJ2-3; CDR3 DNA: TGCAGCCACAAGCCGGGACTAGCGACAGATACGCAGTATTTT; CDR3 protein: CSHKPGLATDTQYF
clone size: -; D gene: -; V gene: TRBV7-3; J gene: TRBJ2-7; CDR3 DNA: TGTGCCAGCAGCTTGGGCAGCCACTACGAGCAGTACTTC; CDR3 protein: CASSLGSHYEQYF
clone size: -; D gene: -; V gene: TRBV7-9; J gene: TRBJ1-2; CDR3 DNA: TGTGCCAGCAGCTTTGAACAGAGTTATGGCTACACCTTC; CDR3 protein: CASSFEQSYGYTF
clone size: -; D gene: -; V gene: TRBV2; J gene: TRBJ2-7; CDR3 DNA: TGTGCCAGCAATCCGCTGGTTAGACCCCCGAGCGACGAGCAGTACTTC; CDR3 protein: CASNPLVRPPSDEQYF
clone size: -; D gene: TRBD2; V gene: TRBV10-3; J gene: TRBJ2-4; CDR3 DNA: TGTGCCATCAGTGAGTCTAGCGGGATCGGAGCCAAAAACATTCAGTACTTC; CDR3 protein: CAISESSGIGAKNIQYF
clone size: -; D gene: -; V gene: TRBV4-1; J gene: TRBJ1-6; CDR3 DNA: TGCGCCAGCAGCCAAGGACCAGGGCATTCACCCCTCCACTTT; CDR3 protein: CASSQGPGHSPLHF
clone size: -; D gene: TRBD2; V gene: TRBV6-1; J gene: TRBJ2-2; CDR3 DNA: TGTGCGGGGCGGGAGTGGAACGGGGAGCTGTTTTTT; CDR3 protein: CAGREWNGELFF
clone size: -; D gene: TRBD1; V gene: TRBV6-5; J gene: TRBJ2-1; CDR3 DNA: TGTGCCGGTGCTTCTAGGTGGACAGGGGTAAATGAGCAGTTCTTC; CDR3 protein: CAGASRWTGVNEQFF
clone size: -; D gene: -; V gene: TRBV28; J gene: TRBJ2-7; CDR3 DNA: TGTGCCAGCAGTTTGCACCCGGGACATATCCAGTACTTC; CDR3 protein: CASSLHPGHIQYF
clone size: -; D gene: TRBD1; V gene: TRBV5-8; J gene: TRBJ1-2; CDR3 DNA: TGTGCCAGCAGCTTGCTAACAGGGGGCGCGGATGGCTACACCTTC; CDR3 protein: CASSLLTGGADGYTF
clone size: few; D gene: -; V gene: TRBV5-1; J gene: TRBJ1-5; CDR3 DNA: TGCGCCAGCAGCTTGGACAGGGGCAATCAGCCCCAGCATTTT; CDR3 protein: CASSLDRGNQPQHF
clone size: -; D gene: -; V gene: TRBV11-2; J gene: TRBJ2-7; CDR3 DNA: TGTGCCAGCAGCCTACGGGGGGCCTCCTACGAGCAGTACTTC; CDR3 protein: CASSLRGASYEQYF
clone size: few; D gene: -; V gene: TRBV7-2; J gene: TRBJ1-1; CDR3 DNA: TGTGCCAGCAGCTCCCGGACGGGAGGTTACCCTGAAGCTTTCTTT; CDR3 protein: CASSSRTGGYPEAFF
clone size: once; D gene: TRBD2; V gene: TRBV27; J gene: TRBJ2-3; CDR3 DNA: TGTGCCAGCATGGGCCTAGCGGGATCAGATACGCAGTATTTT; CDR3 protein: CASMGLAGSDTQYF
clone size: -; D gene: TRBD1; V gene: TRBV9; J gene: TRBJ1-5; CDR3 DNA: TGTGCCAGCAGCGAAACAGGGGTTACCAATCAGCCCCAGCATTTT; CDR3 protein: CASSETGVTNQPQHF
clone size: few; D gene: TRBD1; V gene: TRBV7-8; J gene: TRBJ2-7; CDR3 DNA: TGTGCCAGCAGCTTCCGGGACAGTCGGGGCGGGCAGTACTTC; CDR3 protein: CASSFRDSRGGQYF
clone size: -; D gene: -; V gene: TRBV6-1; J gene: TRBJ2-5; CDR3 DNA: TGTGCCAGCAGTGAATGGAGGAGAAGCTCCCAAGAGACCCAGTACTTC; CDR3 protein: CASSEWRRSSQETQYF
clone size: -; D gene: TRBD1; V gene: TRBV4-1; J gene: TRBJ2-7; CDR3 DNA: TGCGCCAGCAGCCAAACGACAGGGGTGTACGAGCAGTACTTC; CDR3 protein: CASSQTTGVYEQYF
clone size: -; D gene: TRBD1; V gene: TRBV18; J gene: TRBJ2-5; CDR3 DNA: TGTGCCAGCTCGCCCGGGACAGGCCAAGAGACCCAGTACTTC; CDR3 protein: CASSPGTGQETQYF
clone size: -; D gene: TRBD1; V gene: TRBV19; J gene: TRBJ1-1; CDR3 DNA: TGTGCCAGTAGTGCAGAGACAGGGAAGAACACTGAAGCTTTCTTT; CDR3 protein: CASSAETGKNTEAFF
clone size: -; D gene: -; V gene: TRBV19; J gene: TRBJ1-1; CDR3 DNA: TGTGCCAGTAGTATAACCCGCGGGGATGAAGCTTTCTTT; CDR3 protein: CASSITRGDEAFF
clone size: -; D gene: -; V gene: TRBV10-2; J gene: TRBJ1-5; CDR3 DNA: TGCGCCAGCAGTGACAGGCCCTATAGCAATCAGCCCCAGCATTTT; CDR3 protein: CASSDRPYSNQPQHF
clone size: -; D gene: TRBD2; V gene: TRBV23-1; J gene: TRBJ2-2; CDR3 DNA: TGCGCCAGCAGTGTAAATAGCGGGGACCTCCAGGAGCTGTTTTTT; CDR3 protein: CASSVNSGDLQELFF
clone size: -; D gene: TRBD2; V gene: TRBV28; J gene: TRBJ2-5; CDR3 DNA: TGTGCCAGCAGTCCCGGACTAGCGGGGGCTCTCAAGCGGGAGACCCAGTACTTC; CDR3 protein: CASSPGLAGALKRETQYF
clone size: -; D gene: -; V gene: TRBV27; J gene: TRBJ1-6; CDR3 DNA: TGTGCCAGCAGTCCCTCCTATTCACCCCTCCACTTT; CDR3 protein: CASSPSYSPLHF
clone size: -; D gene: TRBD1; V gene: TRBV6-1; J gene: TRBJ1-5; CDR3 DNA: TGTGCCAGCAGCCTAAAACAGGGGAGGAATCAGCCCCAGCATTTT; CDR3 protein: CASSLKQGRNQPQHF
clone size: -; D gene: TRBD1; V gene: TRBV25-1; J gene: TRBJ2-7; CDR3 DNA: TGTGCCAGCAGGGCCCCGACAGGGTACGAGCAGTACTTC; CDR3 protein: CASRAPTGYEQYF
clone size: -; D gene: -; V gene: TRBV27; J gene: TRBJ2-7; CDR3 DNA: TGTGCCAGCAGCCAGGGGTGGGCCTACGAGCAGTACTTC; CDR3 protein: CASSQGWAYEQYF
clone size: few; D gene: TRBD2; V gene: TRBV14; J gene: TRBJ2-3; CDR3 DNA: TGTGCCAGCAGCCCGGGACTACTCACAGATACGCAGTATTTT; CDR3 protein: CASSPGLLTDTQYF
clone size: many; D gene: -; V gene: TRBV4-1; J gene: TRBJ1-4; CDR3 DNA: TGCGCCAGCAGCCTCTTAGGTGACGGGTACGGGGAAAAACTGTTTTTT; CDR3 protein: CASSLLGDGYGEKLFF
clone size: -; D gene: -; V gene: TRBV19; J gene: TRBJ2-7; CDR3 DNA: TGTGCCAGTAGTACCGCGGGGCAGGGGGGCTACGAGCAGTACTTC; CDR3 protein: CASSTAGQGGYEQYF
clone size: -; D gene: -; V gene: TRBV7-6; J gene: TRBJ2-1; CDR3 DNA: TGTGCCAGCAGCTGGCAGGCGGGGAGCTCCTACAATGAGCAGTTCTTC; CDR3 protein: CASSWQAGSSYNEQFF
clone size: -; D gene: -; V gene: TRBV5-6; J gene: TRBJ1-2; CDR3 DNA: TGTGCCAGCAGCTTTCCCTCCAGGGAAAGCTATGGCTACACCTTC; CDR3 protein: CASSFPSRESYGYTF